A selection of T cell receptor beta chains follows, all from one sample in a study of cytotoxic CD8 clonotypes in ibrutinib-treated CLL. Only in-frame clones appear in the TCRdb table, and some are missing; sequencing was by immunoSEQ multiplex PCR. The repertoire includes more than 140,000 clones, around three quarters of them detected once, and about 29% sits in the top ten. Specimen: PBMCs, collected after 12 months of ibrutinib treatment. The receptors originated from a human donor with chronic lymphocytic leukemia. Each CDR3 is given with its conserved first and last residue. The D gene is left open where the match is weak. Clone size is not always given. Where it is, it says once, few, many or a class for expanded clones.

>16|once|TRBD1|TRBJ1-5|TRBV2
CASSDLIGTGDQPQHF
TGTGCCAGCAGTGACCTTATTGGGACAGGAGATCAGCCCCAGCATTTT
>15|NA|NA|TRBJ1-5|TRBV4-2
CASSQDPDSNQPQHF
TGTGCCAGCAGCCAAGATCCAGATAGCAATCAGCCCCAGCATTTT
>13|once|NA|TRBJ1-5|TRBV29-1
CSVSGDSNQPQHF
TGCAGCGTTTCCGGTGATAGCAATCAGCCCCAGCATTTT
>15|NA|NA|TRBJ2-7|TRBV10-3
CAISDGTLSPNEQYF
TGTGCCATCAGTGATGGGACACTAAGCCCCAACGAGCAGTACTTC
>16|NA|NA|TRBJ2-1|TRBV28
CASSFFRAGGYNEQFF
TGTGCCAGCAGTTTTTTCCGAGCGGGCGGCTACAATGAGCAGTTCTTC
>13|few|NA|TRBJ2-5|TRBV5-6
CASSWRVSETQYF
TGTGCCAGCAGCTGGCGGGTGTCGGAGACCCAGTACTTC
>17|NA|NA|TRBJ2-2|TRBV4-1
CASSQAPRRGNTGELFF
TGCGCCAGCAGCCAAGCCCCGCGGCGAGGGAACACCGGGGAGCTGTTTTTT
>14|NA|TRBD1|TRBJ2-7|TRBV4-2
CASSHPPGQGLLYF
TGTGCCAGCAGCCACCCTCCGGGACAGGGTCTTCTGTACTTC
>16|NA|NA|TRBJ2-7|TRBV6-5
CASSYSAGAPSYEQYF
TGTGCCAGCAGTTACTCCGCAGGGGCACCGTCCTACGAGCAGTACTTC
>13|NA|NA|TRBJ1-2|TRBV30
CAWSVGENYGYTF
TGTGCCTGGAGTGTTGGAGAGAACTATGGCTACACCTTC
>15|NA|TRBD2|TRBJ2-3|TRBV30
CAWRLAGGHTDTQYF
TGTGCCTGGAGACTAGCGGGAGGACACACAGATACGCAGTATTTT
>14|NA|NA|TRBJ1-2|TRBV28
CASSLWGNYYGYTF
TGTGCCAGCAGTTTATGGGGCAACTACTATGGCTACACCTTC
>18|once|TRBD2|TRBJ2-5|TRBV5-6
CASSLPSGRVGYQETQYF
TGTGCCAGCAGCTTGCCTAGCGGGAGGGTGGGGTACCAAGAGACCCAGTACTTC
>14|NA|NA|TRBJ1-2|TRBV4-1
CASSQAQGPYGYTF
TGCGCCAGCAGCCAAGCCCAGGGACCCTATGGCTACACCTTC
>12|few|NA|TRBJ1-6|TRBV19
CASSPTDSPLHF
TGTGCCAGTAGCCCCACAGATTCACCCCTCCACTTT
>13|NA|NA|TRBJ2-3|TRBV9
CASRKESTDTQYF
TGTGCCAGCAGAAAAGAGAGCACAGATACGCAGTATTTT
>14|few|NA|TRBJ2-3|TRBV7-2
CASSLQPSTDTQYF
TGTGCCAGCAGCTTACAACCTAGCACAGATACGCAGTATTTT
>16|once|TRBD1|TRBJ2-5|TRBV27
CASSFFGTGIQETQYF
TGTGCCAGCAGTTTCTTCGGGACAGGTATACAAGAGACCCAGTACTTC
>11|NA|NA|TRBJ2-3|TRBV20-1
CSAGAPDTQYF
TGCAGTGCAGGGGCTCCAGATACGCAGTATTTT
>15|NA|NA|TRBJ2-7|TRBV18
CASSPPSGPFGEQYF
TGTGCCAGCTCACCACCGTCAGGGCCATTTGGCGAGCAGTACTTC
>15|few|NA|TRBJ2-7|TRBV27
CASSHLPDTSYEQYF
TGTGCCAGCAGTCACCTCCCGGACACCTCCTACGAGCAGTACTTC
>12|NA|NA|TRBJ2-5|TRBV6-5
CASTGRLETQYF
TGTGCCAGCACAGGACGTCTAGAGACCCAGTACTTC
>16|NA|TRBD2|TRBJ2-1|TRBV7-2
CASSLLAGVRYNEQFF
TGTGCCAGCAGCTTACTGGCGGGAGTTCGATACAATGAGCAGTTCTTC
>14|NA|NA|TRBJ2-3|TRBV19
CASSAGSITDTQYF
TGTGCCAGTAGTGCTGGGTCCATCACAGATACGCAGTATTTT
>16|NA|TRBD1|TRBJ2-5|TRBV14
CASSQDLWTGGETQYF
TGTGCCAGCAGCCAAGATCTCTGGACAGGGGGGGAGACCCAGTACTTC
>14|NA|NA|TRBJ2-5|TRBV29-1
CSVEGARKQETQYF
TGCAGCGTTGAGGGGGCGCGTAAACAAGAGACCCAGTACTTC
>13|NA|NA|TRBJ2-3|TRBV7-2
CASSSQGTDTQYF
TGTGCCAGCAGCTCCCAGGGCACAGATACGCAGTATTTT